This record covers a single TCR beta chain. Its antigen is unknown. This specimen comes from a study of cytomegalovirus exposure and HLA in healthy donors. Germline values: CDR1 SQVTM, CDR2 ANQGSEA. The CDR3 runs to 13 residues. V lost 6 bases and J lost 4; bases outside the gene matches: 7. Broader study findings: As was reported, the classifier diagnosed cytomegalovirus status with high specificity and sensitivity.

This PCR relied on a set of 60 Vbeta primers and 13 Jbeta primers. Assay: immunoSEQ multiplex PCR; the TCRdb copy retains only in-frame clones and omits some. The sample holds about 160,000 clones, around 79% seen once. Sequences were obtained from PBMCs. The chain joins TRBV29-1 to TRBJ1-2, with 8 nucleotides matching TRBD1. This receptor was obtained from a man aged 40-49 years in good health and CMV-seronegative. CDR3 in amino acids: CSVPRGLGYGYTF. Here the CDR3 DNA reads TGCAGCGTACCCAGGGGGCTAGGCTATGGCTACACCTTC.